Listed here are 27 T cell receptor beta chains from one sample, sequenced in a study of blood T cell repertoires in COVID-19 (dated by TCRdb to the early 2020s). Library prep was done by the immunoSEQ multiplex PCR assay. TCRdb carries this immuneACCESS record with in-frame sequences only. Its versions omit some clonotypes, under half of them owing to an unresolved V gene in the studies checked, with the rest unexplained. Counted in this sample were some 48,000 clones; about 84% of them appeared once. The top ten constitute under 15% of the sample. The material sequenced was peripheral blood. The origin of the receptors is a human donor in a cohort sampled during active COVID-19.

The CDR3 DNA reads TGCGCCAGCAGCCGAGGACTAGCGGGGGTGGGTGAGCAGTTCTTC. Translating it yields CASSRGLAGVGEQFF. The rearrangement joins TRBV4-1 to TRBJ2-1, with 13 bases aligning to TRBD2. Germline CDR1 reads MGHRA; CDR2 reads YSYEKL. Trimming removed 4 bases from V and 9 bases from J; junction bases left unmatched: 6. This CDR3 has 15 amino acids.

V usage is TRBV7-2 and J usage is TRBJ2-7; possibly TRBD2 for D (5 bases). This CDR3 region has 15 residues. Looked up from germline, CDR1 is SGHTA and CDR2 is FQGNSA. V shed 1 base and J shed 6 bases, with 16 bases lying between them. CDR3 protein: CASSLGGPGSGEQYF. The CDR3 coding sequence is TGTGCCAGCAGCTTAGGGGGTCCGGGGAGCGGCGAGCAGTACTTC.

This clone was detected a few times. The chain is built from TRBV5-4 and TRBJ1-5; D not resolved. Trimming took off 1 base at V and 7 bases at J, with 12 bases between the two ends. The CDR3 contains 14 residues. Germline loops: CDR1 SGHNT, CDR2 YYREEE (reference sequence). CDR3 bases: TGTGCCAGCAGCTTGCAGAGGGTACGGCAGCCCCAGCATTTT. It specifies CASSLQRVRQPQHF.

This chain connects TRBV5-1 to TRBJ1-1; maybe TRBD1 (6 bases). V lost 4 bases and J lost 6, with 16 bases in between. This CDR3 region has 14 residues. Germline CDR1 and CDR2: SGHRS and YFSETQ. CDR3 in amino acids: CASSLRAGVSEAFF. CDR3 DNA sequence: TGCGCCAGCAGCCTGCGGGCAGGGGTTTCTGAAGCTTTCTTT.

The genes are TRBV11-2 and TRBJ2-3; perhaps TRBD2 as D (6 bases). This CDR3 is 12 amino acids long. V dropped 3 bases and J dropped 12 bases, with 13 bases sitting between them. CDR1 SGHAT and CDR2 FQNNGV come from the germline V gene. The CDR3 coding sequence is TGTGCCAGCAGCTTCTGGGACTCACCCCAGTATTTT. Encoded protein: CASSFWDSPQYF.

The V gene is TRBV19, the J gene TRBJ1-4; D may be TRBD1 (6 bases). The CDR3 extends over 15 amino acids. Trimming removed 6 bases from V and 5 bases from J, with 16 bases in between. Per germline, CDR1 LNHDA and CDR2 SQIVND (reference sequence). The chain's CDR3 is CASRHIRTANEKLFF. DNA of the CDR3: TGTGCCAGTAGGCATATACGGACAGCAAATGAAAAACTGTTTTTT. The full variable domain, its missing parts supplied by reference TRBV19 and TRBJ1-4, is DGGITQSPKYLFRKEGQNVTLSCEQNLNHDAMYWYRQDPGQGLRLIYYSQIVNDFQKGDIAEGYSVSREKKESFPLTVTSAQKNPTAFYLCASRHIRTANEKLFFGSGTQLSVL.

The chain has TRBV3-1 (or the pseudogene TRBV3-2) and TRBJ2-7; 7 nucleotides match TRBD2. The germline CDR1 and CDR2 sequences are LGHDT and YNNKEL (reference sequence). CDR3 length: 14 residues. With V trimmed by 0 bases and J by 6 bases, 5 bases remained unmatched. CDR3 sequence (DNA): TGTGCCAGCAGCCAAGACCGTTCGGGGGGCGAGCAGTACTTC. Its translation is CASSQDRSGGEQYF.

This clone came up once. The rearrangement links TRBV24-1 to TRBJ2-3; 13 positions match TRBD2. The CDR3 length is 16 residues. CDR1 is KGHDR, CDR2 SFDVKD, per germline. The J segment lost 3 bases and the V segment lost 4 bases, leaving 3 bases of the junction unmatched. The CDR3: CATSDPLAGGTDTQYF. The CDR3 nucleotides are TGTGCCACCAGTGACCCACTAGCGGGAGGGACAGATACGCAGTATTTT.

The rearrangement links TRBV10-2 to TRBJ1-2; weak D call: TRBD1 (5 bases). V was trimmed by 4 bases and J by 7 bases, leaving 19 bases between them. There are 15 residues in the CDR3. CDR1 is WSHSY and CDR2 is SAAADI in the germline V gene. CDR3: CASSVSGGALSGYTF. The DNA of the CDR3 is TGCGCCAGCAGTGTATCAGGAGGGGCTTTATCTGGCTACACCTTC.

The rearrangement joins TRBV24-1 to TRBJ2-5; no definite D call. Looked up from germline, CDR1 is KGHDR and CDR2 is SFDVKD. The CDR3 contains 10 residues. V was clipped by 9 bases and J by 6 bases, with 7 bases between them. The CDR3 DNA reads TGTGCCACCGTCAGGAAGACCCAGTACTTC. This encodes CATVRKTQYF.

The rearrangement links TRBV7-2 to TRBJ2-3, with TRBD2 as a possible D gene (6 bases). The ends were cut back, 4 bases at V and 1 base at J, with 6 bases in the middle. CDR3 length: 13 residues. Germline values: CDR1 SGHTA, CDR2 FQGNSA. Written as DNA, the CDR3 is TGTGCCAGCAGCTGGGGGGGCACAGATACGCAGTATTTT. As protein: CASSWGGTDTQYF.

The chain combines TRBV5-1 with TRBJ1-1; possibly TRBD1 for D (5 bases). Germline V lookup: CDR1 SGHRS, CDR2 YFSETQ. CDR3 length: 14 residues. V lost 4 bases and J lost 5, with 15 bases in between. The CDR3 reads CASSPGPGGTEAFF. In nucleotides, the CDR3 is TGCGCCAGCAGCCCGGGACCCGGGGGGACTGAAGCTTTCTTT.

This chain connects TRBV2 to TRBJ2-2; D might be TRBD2 (6 bases). Germline CDR1 reads SNHLY; CDR2 reads FYNNEI. The CDR3 has 17 residues. V was cut by 7 bases and J by 7 bases, with 25 bases left in between. The CDR3 protein is CASINFLWQGLGGELFF. The DNA of the CDR3 is TGTGCCAGCATTAATTTTTTATGGCAGGGACTCGGCGGGGAGCTGTTTTTT.

This chain links TRBV29-1 with TRBJ1-1, with D tentatively TRBD1 (5 bases). The CDR3 length is 12 residues. The V end was cut by 1 base, the J end by 6 bases, with 9 bases between. Germline CDR1 SQVTM, CDR2 ANQGSEA. The CDR3 bases are TGCAGCGTTGAAGGGTGGGGCTCTGAAGCTTTCTTT. It is translated as CSVEGWGSEAFF. Full variable domain (outside the CDR3, taken from reference TRBV29-1 and TRBJ1-1): SAVISQKPSRDICQRGTSLTIQCQVDSQVTMMFWYRQQPGQSLTLIATANQGSEATYESGFVIDKFPISRPNLTFSTLTVSNMSPEDSSIYLCSVEGWGSEAFFGQGTRLTVV.

V gene TRBV5-5 combines with J gene TRBJ1-5; D is ambiguous. The CDR3 is 16 residues long. Trimming cost V 3 bases and J 0 bases, with 13 bases left between them. CDR1 is SGHKS, CDR2 YYEKEE, per germline (reference sequence). CDR3 DNA: TGTGCCAGCAGCTCGGACGGGGATTATAGCAATCAGCCCCAGCATTTT. Translating it yields CASSSDGDYSNQPQHF.

The genes are TRBV7-9 and TRBJ1-1; TRBD1 aligns across 8 bases. Germline V lookup: CDR1 SEHNR, CDR2 FQNEAQ (reference sequence). Trimming took 4 bases from V and 1 from J; bases not matched to a gene: 5. CDR3 size: 15 residues. CDR3 sequence: CASSSRTGSNTEAFF. In nucleotides, the CDR3 is TGTGCCAGCAGCTCGAGGACAGGGTCGAACACTGAAGCTTTCTTT.

The rearrangement joins TRBV9 to TRBJ2-2, with 7 bases that match TRBD1. CDR1 and CDR2 from the germline V gene are SGDLS and YYNGEE. The CDR3 length is 15 residues. The J segment lost 5 bases and the V segment lost 3 bases, leaving 7 bases of the junction unmatched. The DNA for the CDR3 is TGTGCCAGCAGCGACAGGGGATCTTTAACCGGGGAGCTGTTTTTT. Amino acid sequence: CASSDRGSLTGELFF.

The rearrangement uses TRBV18 and TRBJ1-1; unclear D gene. V lost 3 bases to trimming and J lost 0 bases, with 14 bases between them. The CDR3 has 16 residues. Germline lookup yields CDR1 KGHSH and CDR2 LQKENI. CDR3 residues: CASSPPLAGMNTEAFF. The CDR3 coding sequence is TGTGCCAGCTCACCTCCCCTGGCAGGTATGAACACTGAAGCTTTCTTT.

This rearrangement joins TRBV4-1 to TRBJ1-5, with 7 bases fitting TRBD1. The CDR3 sequence is 14 residues long. Germline-derived CDR1 and CDR2 are MGHRA and YSYEKL. V was clipped by 3 bases and J by 5 bases; unmatched bases: 4. For the CDR3, the DNA is TGCGCCAGCAGCCACCCGACAGGGCATCAGCCCCAGCATTTT. Its protein is CASSHPTGHQPQHF.

This rearrangement joins TRBV19 to TRBJ1-5; 9 bases fit TRBD1. The junction had 7 bases not matched to a gene; V was cut back by 7 bases and J by 6 bases. The CDR3 is made up of 14 amino acids. Germline CDR1 and CDR2: LNHDA and SQIVND (reference sequence). CDR3 bases: TGTGCCAGTAAGAGGGACAGGGTGGTTCAGCCCCAGCATTTT. This encodes CASKRDRVVQPQHF.

The chain has TRBV6-6 and TRBJ2-2, with 9 positions matching TRBD2. CDR1 and CDR2 from the germline V gene are MNHNY and SVGAGI (reference sequence). With V trimmed by 6 bases and J by 5 bases, 10 bases remained unmatched. The CDR3 spans 16 residues. CDR3 DNA sequence: TGTGCCAGCAGCAAATCGGGACTAGCTGGGACCGGGGAGCTGTTTTTT. Protein product: CASSKSGLAGTGELFF.

In this sample, this clone turned up once. This chain uses TRBV11-2 with TRBJ2-6; D remains unclear. This CDR3 has 14 amino acids. V was pared by 7 bases and J by 4 bases, with 11 bases between. The germline CDR1 and CDR2 sequences are SGHAT and FQNNGV. The CDR3 nucleotides are TGTGCCAGCACCAAGTCGGTAGGGGCCAACGTCCTGACTTTC. It specifies CASTKSVGANVLTF.

The rearrangement links TRBV20-1 to TRBJ2-1; D is uncertain. V lost 3 bases to trimming and J lost 0 bases, with 18 bases between them. There are 17 residues in the CDR3. CDR1 is DFQATT, CDR2 SNEGSKA, per germline (reference sequence). Here the CDR3 reads CSASVRRLPSSYNEQFF. CDR3 bases: TGCAGTGCTAGTGTCCGTCGTCTCCCGAGCTCCTACAATGAGCAGTTCTTC.

The chain joins TRBV24-1 to TRBJ2-5, with a weak D call TRBD2 (7 bases). CDR3 length: 15 amino acids. The germline gives CDR1 KGHDR, CDR2 SFDVKD. The ends were cut back, 3 bases at V and 3 bases at J, with 13 bases in the middle. CDR3 region: CATSDRSGDKETQYF. CDR3 nucleotides: TGTGCCACCAGTGATCGAAGCGGGGACAAAGAGACCCAGTACTTC.

J is TRBJ2-1 and V is TRBV7-6; TRBD2 is a possible D gene (6 bases). The length of the CDR3 is 17 residues. The germline V gene has CDR1 SGHVS and CDR2 FNYEAQ. The V gene lost 5 bases and the J gene lost 0 bases, with 17 bases spanning the gap. The CDR3 nucleotides are TGTGCCAGCAGCCAACAACCACTAGCAAGCTCCTACAATGAGCAGTTCTTC. This gives the protein CASSQQPLASSYNEQFF.

CDR3: CASSLRVGQGSSYNSPLHF. The CDR3 DNA is TGTGCCAGCAGTTTACGGGTCGGGCAGGGGAGCTCCTATAATTCACCCCTCCACTTT. The V and J genes are TRBV27 and TRBJ1-6; TRBD1 might be the D (6 bases). The germline V gene has CDR1 MNHEY and CDR2 SMNVEV (reference sequence). V lost 2 bases and J 0 bases, leaving 17 bases between the germline ends. The CDR3 is 19 residues long.

The chain is built from TRBV19 and TRBJ2-1; no firm D call. The V and J ends lost 0 bases and 5 bases respectively, with 11 bases between them. Germline V CDR1 and CDR2: LNHDA, SQIVND (reference sequence). This CDR3 has 15 residues. The DNA for the CDR3 is TGTGCCAGTAGTATAGATTGGGTAACTAACAATGAGCAGTTCTTC. Encoded protein: CASSIDWVTNNEQFF.